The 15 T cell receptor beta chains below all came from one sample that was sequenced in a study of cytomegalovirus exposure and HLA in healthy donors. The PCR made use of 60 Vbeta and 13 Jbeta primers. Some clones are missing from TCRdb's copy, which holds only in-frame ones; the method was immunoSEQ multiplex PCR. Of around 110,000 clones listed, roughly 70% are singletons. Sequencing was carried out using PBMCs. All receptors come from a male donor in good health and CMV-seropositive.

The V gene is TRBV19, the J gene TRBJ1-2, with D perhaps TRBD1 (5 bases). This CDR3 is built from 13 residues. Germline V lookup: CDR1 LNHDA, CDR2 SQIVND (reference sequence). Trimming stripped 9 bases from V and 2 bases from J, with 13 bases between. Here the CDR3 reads CASWTTVNYGYTF. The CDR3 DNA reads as TGTGCCAGCTGGACAACTGTAAACTATGGCTACACCTTC.

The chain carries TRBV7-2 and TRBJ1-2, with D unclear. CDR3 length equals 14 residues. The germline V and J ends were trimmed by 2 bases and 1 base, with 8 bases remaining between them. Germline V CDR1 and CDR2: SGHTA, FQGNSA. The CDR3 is CASSLTSGNYGYTF. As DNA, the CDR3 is TGTGCCAGCAGCTTAACTTCCGGTAACTATGGCTACACCTTC.

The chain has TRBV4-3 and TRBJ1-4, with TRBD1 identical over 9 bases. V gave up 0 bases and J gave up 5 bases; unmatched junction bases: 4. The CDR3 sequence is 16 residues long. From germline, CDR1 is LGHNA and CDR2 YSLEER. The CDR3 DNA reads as TGCGCCAGCAGCCAAGATGGGACAGGGTGGAATGAAAAACTGTTTTTT. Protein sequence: CASSQDGTGWNEKLFF.

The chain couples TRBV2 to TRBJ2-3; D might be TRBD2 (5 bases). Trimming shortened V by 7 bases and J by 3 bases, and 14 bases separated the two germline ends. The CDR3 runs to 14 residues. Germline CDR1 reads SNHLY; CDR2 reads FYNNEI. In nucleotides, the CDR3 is TGTGCCAGCAAGCCGACTATCCGGACAGATACGCAGTATTTT. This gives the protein CASKPTIRTDTQYF.

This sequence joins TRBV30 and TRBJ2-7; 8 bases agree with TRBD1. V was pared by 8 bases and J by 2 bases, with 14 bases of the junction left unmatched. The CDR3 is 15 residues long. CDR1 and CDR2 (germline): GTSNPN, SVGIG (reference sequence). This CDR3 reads CASYPKRQGTYEQYF. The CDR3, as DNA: TGTGCCAGCTACCCCAAAAGACAGGGGACCTACGAGCAGTACTTC.

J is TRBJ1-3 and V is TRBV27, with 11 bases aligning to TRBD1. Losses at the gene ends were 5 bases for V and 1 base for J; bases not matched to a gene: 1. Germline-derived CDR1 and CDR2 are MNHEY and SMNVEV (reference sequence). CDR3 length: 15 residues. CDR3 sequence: CASSRDRGSGNTIYF. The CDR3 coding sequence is TGTGCCAGCAGTCGGGACAGGGGGTCTGGAAACACCATATATTTT.

CDR3 in amino acids: CASSHRGLAGVYEQYF. CDR3 DNA: TGTGCCAGCAGTCATCGTGGACTAGCGGGTGTTTACGAGCAGTACTTC. The J gene is TRBJ2-7, the V gene TRBV28, with TRBD2 matching 11 bases. The J segment lost 4 bases and the V segment lost 5 bases, leaving 10 bases of the junction unmatched. The CDR3 is 16 amino acids. Germline V gives CDR1 MDHEN, CDR2 SYDVKM.

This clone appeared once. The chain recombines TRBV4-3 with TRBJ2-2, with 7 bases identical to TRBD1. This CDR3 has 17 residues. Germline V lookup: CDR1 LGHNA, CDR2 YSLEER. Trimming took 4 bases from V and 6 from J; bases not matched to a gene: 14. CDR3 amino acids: CASSRDTGAGSSGELFF. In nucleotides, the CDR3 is TGCGCCAGCAGCCGGGACACAGGGGCGGGTTCGTCCGGGGAGCTGTTTTTT.

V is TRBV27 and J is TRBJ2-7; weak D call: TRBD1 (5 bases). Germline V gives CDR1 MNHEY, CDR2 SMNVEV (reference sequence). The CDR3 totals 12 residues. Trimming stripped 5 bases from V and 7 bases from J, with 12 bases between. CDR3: CASSGLQAEQYF. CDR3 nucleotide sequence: TGTGCCAGCAGTGGGTTACAGGCGGAGCAGTACTTC.

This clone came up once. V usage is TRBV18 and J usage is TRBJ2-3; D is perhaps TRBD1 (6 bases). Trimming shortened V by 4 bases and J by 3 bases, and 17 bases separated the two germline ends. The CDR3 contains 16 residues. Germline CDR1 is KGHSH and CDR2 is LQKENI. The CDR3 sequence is CASSQMGRGRTDTQYF. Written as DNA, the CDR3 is TGTGCCAGCTCACAGATGGGCAGGGGTCGGACAGATACGCAGTATTTT.

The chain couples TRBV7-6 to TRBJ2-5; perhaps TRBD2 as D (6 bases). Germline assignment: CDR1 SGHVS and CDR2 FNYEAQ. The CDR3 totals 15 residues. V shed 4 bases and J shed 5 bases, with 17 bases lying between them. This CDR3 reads CASSYRRGMIETQYF. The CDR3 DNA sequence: TGTGCCAGCAGCTACCGTCGGGGGATGATTGAGACCCAGTACTTC.

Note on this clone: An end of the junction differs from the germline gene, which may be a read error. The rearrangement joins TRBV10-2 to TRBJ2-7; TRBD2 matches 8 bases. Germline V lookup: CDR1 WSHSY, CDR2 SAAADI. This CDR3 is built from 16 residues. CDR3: CASREFPGLVSSEQYF. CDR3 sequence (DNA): TGCGCCAGCAGGGAGTTTCCGGGACTAGTTAGTTCCGAGCAGTACTTC.

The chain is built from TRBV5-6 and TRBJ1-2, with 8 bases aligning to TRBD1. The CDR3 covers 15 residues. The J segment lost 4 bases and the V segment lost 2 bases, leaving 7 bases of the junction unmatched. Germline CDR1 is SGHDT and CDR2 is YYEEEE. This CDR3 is CASSLFRDRTYGYTF. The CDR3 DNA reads TGTGCCAGCAGCTTATTCCGGGACAGGACCTATGGCTACACCTTC.

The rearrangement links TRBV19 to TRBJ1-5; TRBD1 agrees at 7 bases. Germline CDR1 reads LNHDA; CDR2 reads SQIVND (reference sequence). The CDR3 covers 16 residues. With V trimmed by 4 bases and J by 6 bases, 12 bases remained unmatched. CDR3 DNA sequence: TGTGCCAGTAGTAATAGACAGGGCTCCGTCGGTCAGCCCCAGCATTTT. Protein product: CASSNRQGSVGQPQHF.

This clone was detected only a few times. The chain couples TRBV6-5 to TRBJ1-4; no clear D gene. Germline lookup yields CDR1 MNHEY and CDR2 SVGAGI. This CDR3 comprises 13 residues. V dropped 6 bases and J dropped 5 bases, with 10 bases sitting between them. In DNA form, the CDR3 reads TGTGCCAGCAGGTCGTCAGGCAATGAAAAACTGTTTTTT. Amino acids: CASRSSGNEKLFF.